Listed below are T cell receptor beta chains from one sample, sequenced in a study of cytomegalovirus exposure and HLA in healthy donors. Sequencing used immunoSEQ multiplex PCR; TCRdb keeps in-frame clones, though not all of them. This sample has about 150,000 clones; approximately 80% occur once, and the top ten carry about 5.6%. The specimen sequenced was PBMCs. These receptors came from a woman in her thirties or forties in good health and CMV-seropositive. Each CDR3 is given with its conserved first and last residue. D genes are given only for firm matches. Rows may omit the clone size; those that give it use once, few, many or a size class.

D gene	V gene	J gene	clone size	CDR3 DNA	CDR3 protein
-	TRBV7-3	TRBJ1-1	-	TGTGCCAGCAGCTCCACCCTGAGGAACACTGAAGCTTTCTTT	CASSSTLRNTEAFF
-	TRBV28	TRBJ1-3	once	TGTGCCAGCAGCCGGGTGTCGAGCTCTGGAAACACCATATATTTT	CASSRVSSSGNTIYF
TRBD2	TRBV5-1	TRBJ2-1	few	TGCGCCAGCAGCTTACTAGCGGGAGTACGGGAGCAGTTCTTC	CASSLLAGVREQFF
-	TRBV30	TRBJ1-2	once	TGTGCCTGGAGTGTCCCGACAGGCTACACCTTC	CAWSVPTGYTF
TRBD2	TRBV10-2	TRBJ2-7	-	TGCGCCAGCACCTACGGACTAGCGGGAGCTTACGAGCAGTACTTC	CASTYGLAGAYEQYF
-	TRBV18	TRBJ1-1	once	TGTGCCAGCTCACCAGTCGGACAAAGCTTGAACACTGAAGCTTTCTTT	CASSPVGQSLNTEAFF
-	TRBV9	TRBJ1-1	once	TGTGCCAGCAGCGTAAGCGGAACTGAAGCTTTCTTT	CASSVSGTEAFF
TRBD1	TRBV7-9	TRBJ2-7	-	TGTGCCAGCAGCTCCGACAGGGGAATCTACGAGCAGTACTTC	CASSSDRGIYEQYF
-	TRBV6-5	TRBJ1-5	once	TGTGCCAGCAGAGGACAGAGCAATCAGCCCCGGCATTTT	CASRGQSNQPRHF
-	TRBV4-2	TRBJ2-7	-	TGTGCCAGCAGCCCCCTTATGACTAGAATCCACGAGCAGTACTTC	CASSPLMTRIHEQYF
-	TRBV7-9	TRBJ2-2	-	TGTGCCAGCACTCCCCGCGGTGGGAACACCGGGGAGCTGTTTTTT	CASTPRGGNTGELFF
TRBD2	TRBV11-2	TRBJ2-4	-	TGTGCCAGCAGCCTACGGACTAGCGGGATTGCGAAAAACATTCAGTACTTC	CASSLRTSGIAKNIQYF
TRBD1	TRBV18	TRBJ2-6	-	TGTGCCAGCTCACTGGGACAGGGATACTCTGGGGCCAACGTCCTGACTTTC	CASSLGQGYSGANVLTF
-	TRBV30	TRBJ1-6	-	TGTGCCTGCAGACAGTGGGTTGATTCACCCCTCCACTTT	CACRQWVDSPLHF
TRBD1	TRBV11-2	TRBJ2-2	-	TGTGCCAGCAGCCCAAGATGGACAGGGGGATACGGGGAGCTGTTTTTT	CASSPRWTGGYGELFF
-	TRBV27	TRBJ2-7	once	TGTGCCAGCAGTCTTTCGGGGAGTACCGACGAGCAGTACTTC	CASSLSGSTDEQYF
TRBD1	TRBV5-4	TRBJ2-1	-	TGTGCCAGCAGTTCCGGGACAGCGAGCTCCTACAATGAGCAGTTCTTC	CASSSGTASSYNEQFF
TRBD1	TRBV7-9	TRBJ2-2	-	TGTGCCAGCAATCGGGGAGACAGGGTAACCGGGGAGCTGTTTTTT	CASNRGDRVTGELFF
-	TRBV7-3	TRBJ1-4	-	TGTGCCAGCAGCTTAAGTTTCGGTGAAAAACTGTTTTTT	CASSLSFGEKLFF
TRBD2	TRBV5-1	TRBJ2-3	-	TGCGCCAGCAGCTTGGCCCCTAGCGGGAGTACAGATACGCAGTATTTT	CASSLAPSGSTDTQYF